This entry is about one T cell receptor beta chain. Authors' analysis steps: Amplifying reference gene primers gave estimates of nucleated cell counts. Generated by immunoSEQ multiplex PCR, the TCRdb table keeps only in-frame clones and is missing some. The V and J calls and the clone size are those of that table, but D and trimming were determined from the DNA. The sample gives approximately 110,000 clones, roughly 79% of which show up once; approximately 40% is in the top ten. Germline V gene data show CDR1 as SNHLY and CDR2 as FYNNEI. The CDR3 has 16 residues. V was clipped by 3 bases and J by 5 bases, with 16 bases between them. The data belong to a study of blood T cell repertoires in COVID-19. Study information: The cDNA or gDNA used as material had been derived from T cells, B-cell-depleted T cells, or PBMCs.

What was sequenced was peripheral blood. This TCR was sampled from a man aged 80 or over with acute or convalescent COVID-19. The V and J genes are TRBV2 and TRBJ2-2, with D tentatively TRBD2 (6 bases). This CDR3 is CASSDKLAILTGELFF. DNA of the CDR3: TGTGCCAGCAGTGATAAACTAGCTATTCTAACCGGGGAGCTGTTTTTT.